Shown below are 32 T cell receptor beta chains from a single sample sequenced in a study of T cell responses to AZD1222 COVID-19 vaccine. Measured with immunoSEQ multiplex PCR; TCRdb has only the in-frame clones, and not every one. The repertoire holds approximately 190,000 clones, with 85% to 95% as singletons. The source was peripheral blood, collected on day 0 of AZD1222 vaccination. These receptors all come from an adult in good health.

The V call is TRBV12-3 or TRBV12-4, the J call TRBJ1-6; D might be TRBD1 (5 bases). The CDR3 is made up of 13 amino acids. V gave up 6 bases and J gave up 8 bases, with 11 bases separating them. Here the CDR3 DNA reads TGTGCCAGCAGGGGCAGGGAAGATTCACCCCTCCACTTT. Its translation is CASRGREDSPLHF.

V and J are TRBV7-9 and TRBJ2-3, with 8 bases matching TRBD1. V dropped 6 bases and J dropped 0; count of bases not matched to a gene: 8. There are 16 residues in the CDR3. From germline, CDR1 is SEHNR and CDR2 FQNEAQ (reference sequence). The CDR3 region is CASRRGTGPSTDTQYF. CDR3 DNA sequence: TGTGCCAGCAGAAGAGGGACAGGACCCAGCACAGATACGCAGTATTTT. Full variable domain (rest looked up from reference TRBV7-9 and TRBJ2-3): DTGVSQNPRHKITKRGQNVTFRCDPISEHNRLYWYRQTLGQGPEFLTYFQNEAQLEKSRLLSDRFSAERPKGSFSTLEIQRTEQGDSAMYLCASRRGTGPSTDTQYFGPGTRLTVL.

The chain is built from TRBV9 and TRBJ2-3, with TRBD2 identical over 9 bases. The CDR3 spans 15 residues. J was trimmed by 4 bases and V by 0 bases; bases with no gene match: 3. Germline assignment: CDR1 SGDLS and CDR2 YYNGEE. The CDR3 bases are TGTGCCAGCAGCGTAGGCGGGGGGGCCTCAGATACGCAGTATTTT. Its protein product is CASSVGGGASDTQYF.

In this sample, this clone turned up once. V gene TRBV19 combines with J gene TRBJ2-1; TRBD1 matches 9 bases. The CDR3 contains 15 residues. V was clipped by 7 bases and J by 0 bases; unmatched bases: 4. Germline loops: CDR1 LNHDA, CDR2 SQIVND (reference sequence). CDR3 coding DNA: TGTGCCAGTACCCCGGACAGGGGCTCCTACAATGAGCAGTTCTTC. It codes for CASTPDRGSYNEQFF.

V and J are TRBV11-3 and TRBJ2-2; possibly TRBD2 for D (6 bases). The CDR3 has 14 residues. Trimming cost V 3 bases and J 4 bases, with 9 bases left between them. Germline assignment: CDR1 SGHNT and CDR2 YENEEA. CDR3 nucleotides: TGTGCCAGCAGCTTGGTGGGGGGCACCGGGGAGCTGTTTTTT. It codes for CASSLVGGTGELFF.

The chain joins TRBV6-1 to TRBJ1-6, with 8 bases aligning to TRBD1. The CDR3 spans 15 residues. V dropped 3 bases and J dropped 9; count of bases not matched to a gene: 7. The germline V gene encodes CDR1 MNHNS and CDR2 SASEGT. The CDR3 bases are TGTGCCAGCAGTGACATTACAGGGGGAGGTTCACCCCTCCACTTT. Translated: CASSDITGGGSPLHF.

This chain joins TRBV7-5 and TRBJ1-1; TRBD1 is the table's D call, not checked against the DNA. TRBV7-5 is termed a pseudogene. The length of the CDR3 is 15 residues. This CDR3 reads CARSPIPGRKTEAFF. In nucleotides, the CDR3 is TGTGCCAGAAGCCCGATACCAGGTAGGAAAACTGAAGCTTTCTTT.

J is TRBJ1-2 and V is TRBV3-1 (or the pseudogene TRBV3-2); no firm D call. V shed 4 bases and J shed 5 bases, with 8 bases lying between them. This CDR3 contains 12 residues. CDR1 and CDR2 (germline): LGHDT, YNNKEL (reference sequence). The CDR3 DNA is TGTGCCAGCAGCCGAATCGGATATGGCTACACCTTC. It yields the protein CASSRIGYGYTF.

This chain joins TRBV19 and TRBJ1-3; D unclear. Trimming cost V 11 bases and J 0 bases, with 20 bases left between them. The CDR3 spans 16 residues. Per germline, CDR1 LNHDA and CDR2 SQIVND (reference sequence). The CDR3 coding sequence is TGTGCCTATAGGAAGGGCAGGATGTTCTCTGGAAACACCATATATTTT. Encoded protein: CAYRKGRMFSGNTIYF.

The V gene is TRBV3-1 (or the pseudogene TRBV3-2), the J gene TRBJ2-1; the D gene could be TRBD1 or TRBD2 (5 bases each). The CDR3 spans 15 residues. Germline CDR1 is LGHDT and CDR2 is YNNKEL (reference sequence). V lost 3 bases to trimming and J lost 7 bases, with 16 bases between them. CDR3 sequence reads: CASSHTGGLRNEQFF. CDR3 DNA sequence: TGTGCCAGCAGCCATACAGGAGGCCTTAGGAATGAGCAGTTCTTC.

This rearrangement joins TRBV9 to TRBJ1-2, with 7 bases identical to TRBD1. Losses at the gene ends were 0 bases for V and 2 bases for J; bases not matched to a gene: 4. The CDR3 is 15 residues long. The germline gives CDR1 SGDLS, CDR2 YYNGEE. As DNA, the CDR3 is TGTGCCAGCAGCGTAGAGGAGGGGGCGAACTATGGCTACACCTTC. Amino acid sequence: CASSVEEGANYGYTF.

In the case of this clone: The sample carries other DNA sequences with the same CDR3. The J gene is TRBJ1-5, the V gene TRBV18; no firm D call. The CDR3 contains 13 residues. With 3 bases removed from V and 5 bases from J, the gap between germline ends came to 8 bases. The germline V gene has CDR1 KGHSH and CDR2 LQKENI. The CDR3 region is CASSPGRDQPQHF. In DNA form, the CDR3 reads TGTGCCAGCTCACCGGGTCGCGATCAGCCCCAGCATTTT.

The chain recombines TRBV6-5 with TRBJ1-1; D is perhaps TRBD1 (6 bases). The CDR3 runs to 12 residues. In germline, CDR1 is MNHEY, CDR2 SVGAGI. Deletions cut 11 bases from V and 4 bases from J, with 14 bases between. The CDR3 nucleotides read TGTGCCGCGGTCGGGGGCCCCACTGAAGCTTTCTTT. Protein sequence: CAAVGGPTEAFF.

The chain employs TRBV6-2 or TRBV6-3 and TRBJ1-2; 8 bases align to TRBD1. The CDR3 extends over 14 amino acids. V lost 6 bases and J lost 4; bases outside the gene matches: 7. Looked up from germline, CDR1 is MNHEY and CDR2 is SVGEGT. The CDR3 coding sequence is TGTGCCAGCAGCCCAACGACAGGGGCCTATGGCTACACCTTC. Its translation is CASSPTTGAYGYTF.

This chain joins TRBV5-6 and TRBJ1-6; unclear D gene. Trimming removed 0 bases at V and 0 bases at J, with 10 bases between. Looked up from germline, CDR1 is SGHDT and CDR2 is YYEEEE. This CDR3 spans 17 amino acids. The CDR3 coding sequence is TGTGCCAGCAGCTTGGTCCAATCCGGCTCCTATAATTCACCCCTCCACTTT. Translation: CASSLVQSGSYNSPLHF.

Remarks on this clone: Compared with germline, one end of the junction differs, possibly owing to a read error. J is TRBJ1-1 and V is TRBV7-2; 8 bases agree with TRBD1. The CDR3 is made up of 14 amino acids. The germline gives CDR1 SGHTA, CDR2 FQGNSA. In nucleotides, the CDR3 is TGTGCCAGCACCTTAGACAGGGGTCGGTTGTCGGCTTTCTTT. Translation gives CASTLDRGRLSAFF.

The gene calls are TRBV7-8 and TRBJ2-3, with D tentatively TRBD1 (6 bases). Germline CDR1 is SGHVS and CDR2 is FQNEAQ. V lost 6 bases and J 4 bases, leaving 11 bases between the germline ends. The CDR3 sequence is 13 residues long. The CDR3 here is CASSQGFADTQYF. In nucleotides, the CDR3 is TGTGCCAGCAGTCAGGGGTTTGCAGATACGCAGTATTTT.

The chain employs TRBV5-6 and TRBJ1-1; D is ambiguous. The V end lost 2 bases, the J end lost 1 base, and 9 bases lay between the germline ends. Germline V CDR1 and CDR2: SGHDT, YYEEEE. CDR3 length: 14 residues. The CDR3 region has the DNA TGTGCCAGCAGCTTCCCCAGGCAGAACACTGAAGCTTTCTTT. Translating gives CASSFPRQNTEAFF.

The rearrangement links TRBV28 to TRBJ1-1; D is unclear. The CDR3 is 12 residues long. Germline V lookup: CDR1 MDHEN, CDR2 SYDVKM. V dropped 2 bases and J dropped 7 bases, with 8 bases sitting between them. The DNA of the CDR3 is TGTGCCAGCAGTTTACGTTGGTATGAAGCTTTCTTT. Residues: CASSLRWYEAFF.

This clone is a singleton in its sample. The chain links TRBV11-3 to TRBJ2-2; D may correspond to TRBD1 or TRBD2 (5 bases each). Trimming stripped 5 bases from V and 1 base from J, with 17 bases between. Germline V gene data show CDR1 as SGHNT and CDR2 as YENEEA. The CDR3 length is 17 residues. The CDR3 loop is CASSPSGPRGNTGELFF. The CDR3 DNA reads TGTGCCAGCAGCCCTTCGGGACCGCGCGGGAACACCGGGGAGCTGTTTTTT.

V is TRBV18 and J is TRBJ2-3, with 9 bases aligning to TRBD1. The length of the CDR3 is 15 residues. The V gene's germline CDR1 is KGHSH and CDR2 LQKENI. J was trimmed by 6 bases and V by 3 bases; bases with no gene match: 7. CDR3 in amino acids: CASSPTGGVRDTQYF. The CDR3 DNA is TGTGCCAGCTCACCTACAGGGGGCGTAAGGGATACGCAGTATTTT.

About this clone itself: This CDR3 fails to terminate in the conserved phenylalanine or tryptophan, so it likely reflects a read error. Because the CDR3's place on the DNA is in doubt, the DNA is left out and the CDR3 is given as listed by TCRdb. V is TRBV20-1 and J is TRBJ1-1; the listed D gene, TRBD1, was not tested against the DNA. CDR1 is DFQATT and CDR2 is SNEGSKA in the germline V gene (reference sequence). The CDR3 region is 11 residues in length, termini included. This chain's CDR3 is CSANLLPGHVM.

The V gene is TRBV2, the J gene TRBJ1-6; 9 nucleotides align to TRBD1. V shed 6 bases, J shed 5 bases, and the junction held 5 bases outside the gene matches. This CDR3 has 15 residues. Germline V gene data show CDR1 as SNHLY and CDR2 as FYNNEI. The CDR3 DNA reads as TGTGCCAGCAGCGTACAGGGGGCAAATAATTCACCCCTCCACTTT. It translates to CASSVQGANNSPLHF.

This chain connects TRBV14 to TRBJ2-7; D perhaps matches TRBD2 (7 bases). Germline V CDR1 and CDR2: SGHDN, FVKESK. Trimming took off 3 bases at V and 3 bases at J, with 18 bases between the two ends. The CDR3 sequence is 16 residues long. DNA of the CDR3: TGTGCCAGCAGCCATGTGGGGGCGGGGGCCCTCTACGAGCAGTACTTC. It specifies CASSHVGAGALYEQYF.

J is TRBJ1-4 and V is TRBV25-1; 7 nucleotides agree with TRBD1. J gave up 4 bases and V 7 bases, and 6 bases lay outside the gene matches. Germline V gene lookup returns CDR1 MGHDK and CDR2 SYGVNS. The CDR3 has 14 residues. CDR3 sequence reads: CASNPGQNNEKLFF. CDR3 bases: TGTGCCAGCAATCCGGGACAGAATAATGAAAAACTGTTTTTT.

The CDR3 protein is CATREASYNEQFF. CDR3 nucleotides: TGTGCCACCAGGGAAGCCTCCTACAATGAGCAGTTCTTC. The chain uses TRBV15 and TRBJ2-1; D is uncertain. With 6 bases removed from V and 0 bases from J, the gap between germline ends came to 6 bases. The CDR3 totals 13 residues. Germline-derived CDR1 and CDR2 are LNHNV and YYDKDF (reference sequence).

This chain links TRBV7-9 with TRBJ1-5; maybe TRBD1 (5 bases). V gave up 2 bases and J gave up 1 base, with 12 bases separating them. This CDR3 spans 16 amino acids. Germline lookup yields CDR1 SEHNR and CDR2 FQNEAQ (reference sequence). CDR3 in DNA: TGTGCCAGCAGCTTAAGTGACAGAACCAGCAATCAGCCCCAGCATTTT. It specifies CASSLSDRTSNQPQHF.

The rearrangement links TRBV5-6 to TRBJ1-1, with D tentatively TRBD1 (6 bases). The CDR3 contains 13 residues. The germline gives CDR1 SGHDT, CDR2 YYEEEE. V gave up 10 bases and J gave up 0 bases, with 13 bases separating them. CDR3 loop: CASRQVLNTEAFF. CDR3 nucleotides: TGTGCCTCCAGACAGGTTCTGAACACTGAAGCTTTCTTT.

The rearrangement links TRBV9 to TRBJ1-2, with 8 nucleotides matching TRBD1. Looked up from germline, CDR1 is SGDLS and CDR2 is YYNGEE. J lost 2 bases, V lost 4 bases, and 13 bases had no gene match. CDR3 length: 17 residues. In DNA, the CDR3 is TGTGCCAGCAGCCCGCGGACAGGGACTCAAATAAACTATGGCTACACCTTC. Its translation: CASSPRTGTQINYGYTF.

CDR3 amino acids: CASSPQGYSGNTIYF. The CDR3, as DNA: TGTGCCAGCTCACCGCAGGGATATTCTGGAAACACCATATATTTT. The chain is built from TRBV18 and TRBJ1-3; TRBD1 might be the D (5 bases). V lost 3 bases and J lost 1, with 10 bases in between. The CDR3 is 15 amino acids. Germline assignment: CDR1 KGHSH and CDR2 LQKENI.

In regard to this clone: At one of its ends the junction is not consistent with the germline gene, which may arise from a read error. V and J are TRBV27 and TRBJ2-5; the D gene is possibly TRBD2 (6 bases). Germline CDR1 and CDR2: MNHEY and SMNVEV (reference sequence). This CDR3 has 13 residues. The CDR3 DNA reads TGTGCCAGCCGTTTTCAGGGAGGAGAGACCCAGTACTTC. Protein: CASRFQGGETQYF.

The rearrangement links TRBV11-2 to TRBJ1-1; possible D gene TRBD1, 5 bases. V was trimmed by 0 bases and J by 2 bases, leaving 10 bases between them. The germline V gene encodes CDR1 SGHAT and CDR2 FQNNGV. This CDR3 has 15 residues. The CDR3 spells CASSLDPGVNTEAFF. CDR3 DNA: TGTGCCAGCAGCTTAGATCCGGGGGTTAACACTGAAGCTTTCTTT.